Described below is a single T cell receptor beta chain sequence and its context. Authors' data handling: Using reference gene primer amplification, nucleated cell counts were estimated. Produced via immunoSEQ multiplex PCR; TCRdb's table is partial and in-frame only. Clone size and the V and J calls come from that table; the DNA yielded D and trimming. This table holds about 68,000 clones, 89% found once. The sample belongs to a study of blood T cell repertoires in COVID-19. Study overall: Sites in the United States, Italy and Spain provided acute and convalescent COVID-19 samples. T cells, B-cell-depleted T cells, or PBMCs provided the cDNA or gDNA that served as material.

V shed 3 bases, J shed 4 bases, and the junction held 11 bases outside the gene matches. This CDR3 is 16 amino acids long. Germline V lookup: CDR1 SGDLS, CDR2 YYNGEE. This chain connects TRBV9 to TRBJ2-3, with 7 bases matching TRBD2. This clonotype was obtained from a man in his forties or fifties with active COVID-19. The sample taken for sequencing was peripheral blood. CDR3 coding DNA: TGTGCCAGCAGCGCCAGACTAGCCGGTCCCCCAGATACGCAGTATTTT. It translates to CASSARLAGPPDTQYF.